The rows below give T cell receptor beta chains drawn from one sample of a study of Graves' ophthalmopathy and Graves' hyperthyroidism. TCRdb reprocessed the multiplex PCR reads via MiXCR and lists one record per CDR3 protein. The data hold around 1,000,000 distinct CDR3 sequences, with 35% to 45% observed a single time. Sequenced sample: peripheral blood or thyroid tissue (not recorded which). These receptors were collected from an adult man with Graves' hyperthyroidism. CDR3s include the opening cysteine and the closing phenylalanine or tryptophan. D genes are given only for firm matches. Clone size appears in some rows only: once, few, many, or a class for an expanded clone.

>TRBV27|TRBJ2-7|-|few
TGTGCCAGCAGGACCGGGACCGCGAGCTCCTACGAGCAGTACTTC
CASRTGTASSYEQYF
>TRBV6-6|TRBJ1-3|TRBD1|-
TGTGCCAGCAGTTATGAGGACAGGGGAAACACCATATATTTT
CASSYEDRGNTIYF
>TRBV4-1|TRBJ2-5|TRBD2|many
TGCGCCAGCAGCCGGCTAGCGGGAGTGCCCCAAGAGACCCAGTACTTC
CASSRLAGVPQETQYF
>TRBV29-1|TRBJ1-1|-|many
TGCAGCGCCTCTGGGCGGAGGAACACTGAAGCTTTCTTT
CSASGRRNTEAFF
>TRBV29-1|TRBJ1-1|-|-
TGCAGCGTCCGGCAGGGTGGACTGAACACTGAAGCTTTCTTT
CSVRQGGLNTEAFF
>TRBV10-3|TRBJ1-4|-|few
TGTGCCATCGGCCGGGGGCCGCTTAATGAAAAACTGTTTTTT
CAIGRGPLNEKLFF
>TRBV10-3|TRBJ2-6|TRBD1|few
TGTGCCAGCAGTGAAAAACGGGACAGCCTCTCTGGGGCCAACGTCCTGACTTTC
CASSEKRDSLSGANVLTF
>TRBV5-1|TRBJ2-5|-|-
TGCGCCAGCAGCTTGGACGGGCGAGTGGGGACCCAGTACTTC
CASSLDGRVGTQYF
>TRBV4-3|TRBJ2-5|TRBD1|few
TGCGCCAGCAGCCAAGATCGAGACAGGGCAGAGACCCAGTACTTC
CASSQDRDRAETQYF
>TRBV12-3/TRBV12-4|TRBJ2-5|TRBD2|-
TGTGCCAGCAGTCCGGCGCTAGGAGCGGGAGGGACCCAGTACTTC
CASSPALGAGGTQYF
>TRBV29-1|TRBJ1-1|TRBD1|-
TGCAGCGTTGAGGACAGGGTGGCCGGCAATGAAGCTTTCTTT
CSVEDRVAGNEAFF
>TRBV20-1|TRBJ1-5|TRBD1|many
TGCAGTGCTAGTACCGGGACAGGGGGCCAGCCCCAGCATTTT
CSASTGTGGQPQHF
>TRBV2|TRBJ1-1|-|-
TGTGCCAGCAGTAAGCGGACAGCGAACACTGAAGCTTTCTTT
CASSKRTANTEAFF
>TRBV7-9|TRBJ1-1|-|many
TGTGCCAGCAGCTGGGGCGGGAACACTGAAGCTTTCTTT
CASSWGGNTEAFF
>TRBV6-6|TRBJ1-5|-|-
TGTGCCAGCAGAACAGAAAGGGAGGGCAATCAGCCCCAGCATTTT
CASRTEREGNQPQHF
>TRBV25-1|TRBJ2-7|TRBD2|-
TGTGCCAGCAGCGGGACTAGCGGCGGCGCCTACGAGCAGTACTTC
CASSGTSGGAYEQYF
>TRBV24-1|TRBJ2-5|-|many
TGTGCCACCAGTGATGACCGAGGCCCTCGGTGGGCGACCCAGTACTTC
CATSDDRGPRWATQYF